A single sample gave rise to the 10 T cell receptor beta chains below, sequenced in a study of blood T cell repertoires in COVID-19. Here immunoSEQ multiplex PCR was the method, and the copy in TCRdb shows in-frame clones only, minus some. The profile shows tens of thousands of clones, 82% of them singletons. Material: peripheral blood. All receptors derive from a woman of 80 years or more with acute or convalescent COVID-19.

The chain recombines TRBV6-5 with TRBJ2-7, with 10 bases matching TRBD2. There are 15 residues in the CDR3. The V segment lost 7 bases and the J segment 2 bases; nucleotides outside the gene matches: 8. Germline V gene data show CDR1 as MNHEY and CDR2 as SVGAGI. CDR3 sequence reads: CASIQTSGPTYEQYF. In nucleotides, the CDR3 is TGTGCCAGCATCCAGACTAGCGGGCCAACCTACGAGCAGTACTTC.

This clone has only one observation. At one of its ends the junction is not consistent with the germline gene, which may arise from a read error. V gene TRBV18 combines with J gene TRBJ1-2; possible D gene TRBD1, 6 bases. This CDR3 spans 16 amino acids. The germline CDR1 and CDR2 sequences are KGHSH and LQKENI. The CDR3 nucleotides read TGTGCTAGCTCACCTCGGGACACCAAGAACTTCTATGGCTACACCTTC. Amino acid sequence: CASSPRDTKNFYGYTF.

The rearrangement uses TRBV15 and TRBJ2-1, with D unclear. CDR3 length: 15 residues. Trimming removed 0 bases at V and 6 bases at J, with 12 bases between. Germline CDR1 reads LNHNV; CDR2 reads YYDKDF (reference sequence). The CDR3 region has the DNA TGTGCCACCAGCAGAGATAGGATCAGCGTCAATGAGCAGTTCTTC. This codes for CATSRDRISVNEQFF.

The V call is TRBV29-1, the J call TRBJ2-5, with D unclear. The CDR3 is made up of 12 amino acids. CDR1 and CDR2 (germline): SQVTM, ANQGSEA. Trimming shortened V by 6 bases and J by 2 bases, and 10 bases separated the two germline ends. The CDR3 DNA follows: TGCAGCGTATTGGTGACTCAAGAGACCCAGTACTTC. It translates to CSVLVTQETQYF.

The chain recombines TRBV2 with TRBJ2-7, with 13 bases fitting TRBD2. The germline V gene has CDR1 SNHLY and CDR2 FYNNEI. The trim removed 7 bases at V and 5 bases at J, leaving 11 bases unmatched. The CDR3 is 16 residues long. The CDR3, as DNA: TGTGCCAGCACCCAGCCCGGACTAGCGGGAGCCCACGAGCAGTACTTC. It is translated as CASTQPGLAGAHEQYF.

This clone was found once. The chain is built from TRBV24-1 and TRBJ2-1; 15 positions agree with TRBD2. CDR3 size: 22 residues. The ends lost 7 bases at V and 2 bases at J; junction bases unmatched: 20. Germline-derived CDR1 and CDR2 are KGHDR and SFDVKD. CDR3 region: CATSGGDRARTSGRAPYNEQFF. The CDR3 region has the DNA TGTGCCACCAGCGGCGGCGACAGGGCCCGGACTAGCGGGAGGGCCCCCTACAATGAGCAGTTCTTC.

The chain joins TRBV4-3 to TRBJ2-2, with 11 bases aligning to TRBD2. This CDR3 is 16 amino acids long. Germline lookup yields CDR1 LGHNA and CDR2 YSLEER. The junction had 2 bases not matched to a gene; V was cut back by 3 bases and J by 2 bases. The CDR3 region is CASSHGTSGNTGELFF. Here the CDR3 DNA reads TGCGCCAGCAGCCATGGGACTAGCGGAAACACCGGGGAGCTGTTTTTT.

The chain has TRBV14 and TRBJ2-1; 8 nucleotides line up with TRBD2. V shed 5 bases, J shed 10 bases, and the junction held 10 bases outside the gene matches. The CDR3 consists of 14 residues. CDR1 and CDR2 from the germline V gene are SGHDN and FVKESK. The CDR3: CASSFGLAGVEQFF. CDR3 coding DNA: TGTGCCAGCAGCTTTGGACTAGCAGGGGTAGAGCAGTTCTTC.

The V call is TRBV28, the J call TRBJ2-7; 7 positions agree with TRBD2. This CDR3 comprises 15 residues. Germline V lookup: CDR1 MDHEN, CDR2 SYDVKM. Germline trimming cut 2 bases from V and 5 bases from J; bases unmatched to any gene: 9. The CDR3 reads CASSLAREGSHEQYF. The CDR3 DNA is TGTGCCAGCAGTTTAGCCAGGGAGGGATCCCACGAGCAGTACTTC.

The chain uses TRBV3-1 (or the pseudogene TRBV3-2) and TRBJ2-7, with D possibly being TRBD2 (5 bases). The V end lost 4 bases, the J end lost 2 bases, and 24 bases lay between the germline ends. Germline CDR1 and CDR2: LGHDT and YNNKEL (reference sequence). The CDR3 covers 18 residues. The CDR3 bases are TGTGCCAGCAGCCTCCGGGCGGATATAGGGAGCCACACCTACGAGCAGTACTTC. It specifies CASSLRADIGSHTYEQYF.